Below are 22 T cell receptor beta chains sequenced from a single sample in a study of blood T cell repertoires in COVID-19. The method was immunoSEQ multiplex PCR; TCRdb's version includes in-frame clones alone and lacks a portion of them. The sample lists roughly 50,000 clones, roughly nine tenths occurring once. Sample: peripheral blood. The source is a human donor in a cohort sampled during active COVID-19.

In its sample, this clone was seen once. The chain employs TRBV7-2 and TRBJ2-7; 8 bases are shared with TRBD2. The germline V gene has CDR1 SGHTA and CDR2 FQGNSA. With V trimmed by 5 bases and J by 3 bases, 6 bases remained unmatched. The CDR3 contains 14 residues. CDR3 residues: CASSPRTSYYEQYF. DNA of the CDR3: TGTGCCAGCAGCCCTAGGACTAGCTACTACGAGCAGTACTTC.

This clone turned up a few times. The J gene is TRBJ2-5, the V gene TRBV9; 8 bases map to TRBD2. Germline values: CDR1 SGDLS, CDR2 YYNGEE. The CDR3 length is 15 residues. Losses at the gene ends were 0 bases for V and 4 bases for J; bases not matched to a gene: 5. The CDR3 region has the DNA TGTGCCAGCAGCGTAGCGGGGGGGCTTGTAGAGACCCAGTACTTC. It yields the protein CASSVAGGLVETQYF.

The chain employs TRBV19 and TRBJ2-2; 10 nucleotides agree with TRBD1. V shed 5 bases, J shed 5 bases, and the junction held 11 bases outside the gene matches. Germline CDR1 and CDR2: LNHDA and SQIVND (reference sequence). The CDR3 is 17 amino acids. The CDR3 region is CASSRQTGGVNTGELFF. CDR3 bases: TGTGCCAGTAGTCGTCAGACAGGGGGCGTAAATACCGGGGAGCTGTTTTTT. The entire variable domain, with the rest obtained from reference TRBV19 and TRBJ2-2, is as follows: DGGITQSPKYLFRKEGQNVTLSCEQNLNHDAMYWYRQDPGQGLRLIYYSQIVNDFQKGDIAEGYSVSREKKESFPLTVTSAQKNPTAFYLCASSRQTGGVNTGELFFGEGSRLTVL.

This clone was seen once. The rearrangement uses TRBV27 and TRBJ2-7, with a weak D call TRBD1 (6 bases). The germline V gene has CDR1 MNHEY and CDR2 SMNVEV (reference sequence). V was clipped by 6 bases and J by 3 bases, with 18 bases between them. This CDR3 contains 15 residues. DNA for the CDR3: TGTGCCAGCAGCACCATCGGACAGCTTCTCTACGAGCAGTACTTC. Protein sequence: CASSTIGQLLYEQYF.

The chain couples TRBV5-1 to TRBJ1-1, with 7 bases fitting TRBD1. From germline, CDR1 is SGHRS and CDR2 YFSETQ. J was trimmed by 0 bases and V by 2 bases; bases with no gene match: 1. The CDR3 covers 14 residues. The CDR3 bases are TGCGCCAGCAGCTTCACAGGGGTGAACACTGAAGCTTTCTTT. It yields the protein CASSFTGVNTEAFF. The whole variable domain, filled in from reference TRBV5-1 and TRBJ1-1, reads KAGVTQTPRYLIKTRGQQVTLSCSPISGHRSVSWYQQTPGQGLQFLFEYFSETQRNKGNFPGRFSGRQFSNSRSEMNVSTLELGDSALYLCASSFTGVNTEAFFGQGTRLTVV.

The chain combines TRBV12-3 or TRBV12-4 with TRBJ2-7, with 7 bases that match TRBD1. With V trimmed by 6 bases and J by 6 bases, 8 bases remained unmatched. CDR3 length: 13 amino acids. DNA for the CDR3: TGTGCCAGCAGCACCATTTGGGACAGCGAGCAGTACTTC. Protein product: CASSTIWDSEQYF.

The J gene is TRBJ2-1, the V gene TRBV3-1 (or the pseudogene TRBV3-2), with D perhaps matching TRBD2 (6 bases). The CDR3 contains 17 residues. The V gene lost 0 bases and the J gene lost 2 bases, with 14 bases spanning the gap. Germline assignment: CDR1 LGHDT and CDR2 YNNKEL (reference sequence). CDR3: CASSQDCAGLPYNEQFF. The CDR3 nucleotides read TGTGCCAGCAGCCAAGATTGTGCGGGGCTACCCTACAATGAGCAGTTCTTC.

The chain uses TRBV5-1 and TRBJ2-1; TRBD1 aligns across 8 bases. CDR3 length equals 14 residues. Trimming removed 4 bases from V and 8 bases from J; junction bases left unmatched: 8. Germline V gene sequence: CDR1 SGHRS, CDR2 YFSETQ. DNA for the CDR3: TGCGCCAGCAGCACAGAGACAGGGGACCATGAGCAGTTCTTC. Translated, it gives CASSTETGDHEQFF.

The rearrangement joins TRBV19 to TRBJ2-5; D is perhaps TRBD1 (5 bases). Trimming removed 10 bases at V and 1 base at J, with 13 bases between. This CDR3 contains 13 residues. The germline CDR1 and CDR2 sequences are LNHDA and SQIVND (reference sequence). The CDR3 region has the DNA TGTGCCACCGAAAGTGGGGCCCAAGAGACCCAGTACTTC. Amino acid sequence: CATESGAQETQYF. The whole variable domain, remainder taken from reference TRBV19 and TRBJ2-5, is DGGITQSPKYLFRKEGQNVTLSCEQNLNHDAMYWYRQDPGQGLRLIYYSQIVNDFQKGDIAEGYSVSREKKESFPLTVTSAQKNPTAFYLCATESGAQETQYFGPGTRLLVL.

This chain uses TRBV7-2 with TRBJ1-5; weak D call: TRBD1 (6 bases). In germline, CDR1 is SGHTA, CDR2 FQGNSA. The CDR3 covers 14 residues. V was cut by 4 bases and J by 6 bases, with 13 bases left in between. CDR3 amino acids: CASSSLPGVQPQHF. Written as DNA, the CDR3 is TGTGCCAGCAGCTCACTCCCAGGGGTTCAGCCCCAGCATTTT.

The chain links TRBV30 to TRBJ1-2; D is possibly TRBD1 (6 bases). Germline V gene data show CDR1 as GTSNPN and CDR2 as SVGIG (reference sequence). This CDR3 region has 13 residues. V dropped 0 bases and J dropped 4 bases, with 9 bases sitting between them. CDR3: CAWSVLDSYGYTF. The CDR3 bases are TGTGCCTGGAGTGTACTGGACAGCTATGGCTACACCTTC.

The rearrangement joins TRBV4-1 to TRBJ1-1; 10 bases agree with TRBD1. Germline V gene sequence: CDR1 MGHRA, CDR2 YSYEKL. The V gene end was trimmed by 4 bases and the J gene end by 6 bases; junction bases not matched to a gene: 14. The CDR3 runs to 17 residues. This CDR3 is CASSRETGGRPGSEAFF. CDR3 nucleotide sequence: TGCGCCAGCAGCCGAGAGACAGGGGGCCGTCCCGGGTCTGAAGCTTTCTTT.

This rearrangement joins TRBV10-3 to TRBJ1-2, with D unclear. CDR3 length equals 13 residues. The germline CDR1 and CDR2 sequences are ENHRY and SYGVKD. The V end lost 8 bases, the J end lost 2 bases, and 12 bases lay between the germline ends. CDR3 protein: CAIGQNINYGYTF. CDR3 in DNA: TGTGCCATCGGGCAGAACATAAACTATGGCTACACCTTC.

The chain couples TRBV11-2 to TRBJ2-7, with 7 nucleotides matching TRBD2. CDR3 length equals 14 residues. Germline CDR1 reads SGHAT; CDR2 reads FQNNGV. J gave up 6 bases and V 5 bases, and 10 bases lay outside the gene matches. In DNA, the CDR3 is TGTGCCAGCAGCCCCGACCAGGGACTAATCGAGCAGTACTTC. This codes for CASSPDQGLIEQYF.

The V call is TRBV7-8, the J call TRBJ2-5; tentatively, D is TRBD2 (5 bases). Trimming took 1 base from V and 5 from J, leaving 17 bases between them. The germline V gene has CDR1 SGHVS and CDR2 FQNEAQ. This CDR3 region has 16 residues. The CDR3 spells CASSLVPTRERETQYF. The CDR3 DNA follows: TGTGCCAGCAGCTTAGTCCCCACTAGAGAGAGGGAGACCCAGTACTTC.

J is TRBJ2-2 and V is TRBV23-1; TRBD1 might be the D (5 bases). Being an ORF, TRBV23-1 has a function that is uncertain. This CDR3 is built from 17 residues. The V and J ends lost 2 bases and 4 bases respectively, with 17 bases between them. This CDR3 is CASSQGIVRDPTGELFF. The CDR3 region has the DNA TGCGCCAGCAGTCAAGGAATAGTCAGGGATCCCACCGGGGAGCTGTTTTTT.

The V call is TRBV5-1, the J call TRBJ2-2; TRBD1 matches at 9 bases. The CDR3 spans 17 residues. The germline V gene has CDR1 SGHRS and CDR2 YFSETQ. V shed 3 bases, J shed 3 bases, and the junction held 9 bases outside the gene matches. The CDR3 coding sequence is TGCGCCAGCAGCTCCTACTACAGGGGGCTGTACACCGGGGAGCTGTTTTTT. Translated, it gives CASSSYYRGLYTGELFF.

The chain couples TRBV9 to TRBJ1-3; 8 bases agree with TRBD1. The CDR3 runs 14 residues. After removal of 4 bases from V and 3 bases from J, the junction contained 3 bases not matched to a gene. In germline, CDR1 is SGDLS, CDR2 YYNGEE. CDR3 sequence (DNA): TGTGCCAGCAGCTACGACAGGGGTGGAAACACCATATATTTT. Amino acids: CASSYDRGGNTIYF.

V gene TRBV4-2 combines with J gene TRBJ2-6; possibly TRBD1 for D (7 bases). Germline-derived CDR1 and CDR2 are LGHNA and YNFKEQ. V dropped 0 bases and J dropped 1 base, with 13 bases sitting between them. This CDR3 region has 18 residues. CDR3 DNA: TGTGCCAGCAGCCAAGAGGGGGGCAGGGGGTCTGGGGCCAACGTCCTGACTTTC. Translation gives CASSQEGGRGSGANVLTF.

The chain employs TRBV7-6 and TRBJ2-3; 7 nucleotides agree with TRBD1. The trim removed 4 bases at V and 2 bases at J, leaving 3 bases unmatched. CDR1 is SGHVS and CDR2 is FNYEAQ in the germline V gene. The CDR3 runs 14 residues. The CDR3 DNA reads TGTGCCAGCAGCTACGGACAGGCCACAGATACGCAGTATTTT. It specifies CASSYGQATDTQYF.

The rearrangement uses TRBV28 and TRBJ1-4; no clear D gene. CDR3 length: 14 residues. Per the germline V gene, CDR1 is MDHEN and CDR2 is SYDVKM. V was cut by 2 bases and J by 13 bases, with 17 bases left in between. In DNA form, the CDR3 reads TGTGCCAGCAGTTTAGGCGGATTACCCTGGGTACTGTTTTTT. Translating it yields CASSLGGLPWVLFF.

This chain joins TRBV7-8 and TRBJ2-7; a weak D match, TRBD2 (7 bases). Trimming removed 4 bases at V and 6 bases at J, with 22 bases between. The length of the CDR3 is 16 residues. Germline V CDR1 and CDR2: SGHVS, FQNEAQ. CDR3 DNA: TGTGCCAGCAGCTCCAGGGAGGGGGACGCGGGGTCCGAGCAGTACTTC. Residues: CASSSREGDAGSEQYF.